This T cell receptor (beta chain) was observed in a study of vaccination and CD4 T cells after COVID-19. Note on this clonotype: No antigen is known for it.

Stated treatment: approximately nine-day PBMC culture with coronavirus spike peptide pools or control peptides (ViraFEST assay). V shed 6 bases and J shed 1 base, with 9 bases lying between them. Germline CDR1 is MNHNS and CDR2 is SASEGT. This CDR3 comprises 13 residues. Once obtained from cultured CD4+ T cells, the DNA was sequenced using the Oncomine TCR Beta short-read assay. TCRdb fed the PCR reads into MiXCR, producing one record per CDR3 protein. Among 15,000 to 20,000 distinct CDR3 sequences, around 58% were seen once, and the ten largest hold around a tenth. This clonotype was sampled from a human donor who had recovered from COVID-19. The sample was CD4+ T cells from blood, cultured in vitro. The rearrangement uses TRBV6-1 and TRBJ1-1; D not certain. For the CDR3, the DNA is TGTGCCAGCAGACCTCTTTCGAACACTGAAGCTTTCTTT. As protein: CASRPLSNTEAFF.